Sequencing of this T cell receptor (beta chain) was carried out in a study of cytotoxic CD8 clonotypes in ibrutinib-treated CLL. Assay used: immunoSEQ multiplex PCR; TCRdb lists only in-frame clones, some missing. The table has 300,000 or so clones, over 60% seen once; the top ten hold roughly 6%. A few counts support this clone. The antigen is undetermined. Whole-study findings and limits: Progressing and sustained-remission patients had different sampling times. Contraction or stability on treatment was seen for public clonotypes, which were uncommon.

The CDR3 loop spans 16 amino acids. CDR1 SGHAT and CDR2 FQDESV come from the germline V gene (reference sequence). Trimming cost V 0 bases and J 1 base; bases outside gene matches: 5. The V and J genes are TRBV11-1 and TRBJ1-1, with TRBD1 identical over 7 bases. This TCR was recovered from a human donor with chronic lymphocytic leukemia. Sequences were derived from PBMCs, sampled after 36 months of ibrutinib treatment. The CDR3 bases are TGTGCCAGCAGCTTAGCGTTGACAGGGCCGAACACTGAAGCTTTCTTT. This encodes CASSLALTGPNTEAFF. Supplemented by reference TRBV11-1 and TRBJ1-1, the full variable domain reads EAEVAQSPRYKITEKSQAVAFWCDPISGHATLYWYRQILGQGPELLVQFQDESVVDDSQLPKDRFSAERLKGVDSTLKIQPAELGDSAMYLCASSLALTGPNTEAFFGQGTRLTVV.